The TCR beta chain under discussion was sequenced for a study of blood T cell repertoires in COVID-19. Whole-study context: Collection of acute and convalescent COVID-19 samples took place in the United States, Italy and Spain. T cells, B-cell-depleted T cells, or PBMCs supplied cDNA or gDNA.

In the original processing: Estimated nucleated cell counts came from reference gene primer amplification. Clones were read by immunoSEQ multiplex PCR, and TCRdb kept only the in-frame ones, dropping some. V and J calls and clone size are copied from that table; D and trimming were computed from the DNA. The sample holds about 250,000 clones, about nine tenths seen once. The V and J ends lost 9 bases and 3 bases, in that order; junction bases with no gene match: 5. This CDR3 region has 13 residues. Looked up from germline, CDR1 is MNHEY and CDR2 is SVGAGI. The J gene is TRBJ2-7, the V gene TRBV6-5; 10 bases line up with TRBD2. The TCR comes from a woman in her thirties or forties who had recovered from COVID-19. Material for sequencing was peripheral blood. This CDR3 is CASRTSGIYEQYF. The CDR3 DNA sequence: TGTGCCAGTCGGACTAGCGGAATCTACGAGCAGTACTTC.